The clone carrying this TCR beta chain was counted a few times. The record originates from a study of identical twins. Each CDR3 protein is one row after TCRdb ran MiXCR on the 5' RACE reads. The sample records approximately 350,000 distinct CDR3 sequences, roughly 12% being singletons. V lost 10 bases and J 7 bases, leaving 5 bases between the germline ends. CDR1 is MNHEY, CDR2 SMNVEV, per germline (reference sequence). The CDR3 is 9 residues long. The same data also went into a second study, on yellow fever vaccine responses in identical twins.

Sequencing was done on a sample of CD8+ T cells sorted from blood. The origin of this receptor is a woman between 18 and 29 years old in good health. V is TRBV27 and J is TRBJ2-1, with D maybe TRBD2 (5 bases). The CDR3 bases are TGTGCCACGGGGAATGAGCAGTTCTTC. Its protein product is CATGNEQFF.